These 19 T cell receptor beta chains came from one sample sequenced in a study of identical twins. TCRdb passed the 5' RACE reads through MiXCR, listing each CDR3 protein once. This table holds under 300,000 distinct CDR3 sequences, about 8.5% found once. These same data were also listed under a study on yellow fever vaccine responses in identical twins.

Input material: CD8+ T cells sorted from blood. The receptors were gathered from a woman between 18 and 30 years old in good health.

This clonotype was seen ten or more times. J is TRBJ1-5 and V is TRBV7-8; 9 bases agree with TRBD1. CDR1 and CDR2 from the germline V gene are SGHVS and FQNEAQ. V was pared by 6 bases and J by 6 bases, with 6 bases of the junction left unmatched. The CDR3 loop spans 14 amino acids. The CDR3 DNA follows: TGTGCCAGCAGTTCCGGACAGGGGCGTCAGCCCCAGCATTTT. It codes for CASSSGQGRQPQHF.

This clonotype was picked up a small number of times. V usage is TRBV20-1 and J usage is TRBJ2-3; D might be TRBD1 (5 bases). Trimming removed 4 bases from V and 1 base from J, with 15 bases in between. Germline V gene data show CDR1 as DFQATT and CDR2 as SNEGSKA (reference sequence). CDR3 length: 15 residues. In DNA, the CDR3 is TGCAGTGCTATATCGGTCAGGGATGGCACAGATACGCAGTATTTT. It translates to CSAISVRDGTDTQYF.

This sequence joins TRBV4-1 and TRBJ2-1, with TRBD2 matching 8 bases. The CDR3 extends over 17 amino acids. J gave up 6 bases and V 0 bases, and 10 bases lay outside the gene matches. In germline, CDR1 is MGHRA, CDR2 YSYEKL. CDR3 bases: TGCGCCAGCAGCCAAGATCAGAGCGGGAGATCTTTCAATGAGCAGTTCTTC. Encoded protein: CASSQDQSGRSFNEQFF.

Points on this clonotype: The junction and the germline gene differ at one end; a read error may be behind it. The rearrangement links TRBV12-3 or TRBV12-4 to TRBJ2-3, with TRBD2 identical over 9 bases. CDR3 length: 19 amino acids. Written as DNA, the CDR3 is TGTGCCATCAGTCCTCTCCTAGCGGGGACCCCTAATGGGTCAGATACGCAGTATTTT. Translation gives CAISPLLAGTPNGSDTQYF.

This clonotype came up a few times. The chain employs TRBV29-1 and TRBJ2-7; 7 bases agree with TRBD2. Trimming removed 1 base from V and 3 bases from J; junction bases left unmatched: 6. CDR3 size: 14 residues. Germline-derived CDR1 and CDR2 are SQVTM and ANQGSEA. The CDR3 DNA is TGCAGCGTTGAAGTGGGGTGGGGGGGCTACGAGCAGTACTTC. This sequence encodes CSVEVGWGGYEQYF.

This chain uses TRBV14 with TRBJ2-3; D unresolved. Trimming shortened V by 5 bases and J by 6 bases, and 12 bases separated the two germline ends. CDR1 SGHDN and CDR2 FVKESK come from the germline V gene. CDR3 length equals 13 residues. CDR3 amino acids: CASSGWPGDTQYF. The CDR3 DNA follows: TGTGCCAGCAGCGGATGGCCCGGGGATACGCAGTATTTT.

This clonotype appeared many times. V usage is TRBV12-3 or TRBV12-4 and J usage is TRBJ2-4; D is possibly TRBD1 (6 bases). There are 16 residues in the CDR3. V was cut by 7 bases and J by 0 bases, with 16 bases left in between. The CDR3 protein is CASTPDSLIAKNIQYF. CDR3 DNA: TGTGCCAGCACCCCGGACAGCCTTATAGCCAAAAACATTCAGTACTTC.

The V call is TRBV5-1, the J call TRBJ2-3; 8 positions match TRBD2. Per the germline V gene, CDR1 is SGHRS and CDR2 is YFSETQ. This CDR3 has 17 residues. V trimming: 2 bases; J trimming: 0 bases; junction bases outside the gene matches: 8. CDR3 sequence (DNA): TGCGCCAGCAGCTTAGCGAATGCGGGAGGAAGCACAGATACGCAGTATTTT. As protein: CASSLANAGGSTDTQYF. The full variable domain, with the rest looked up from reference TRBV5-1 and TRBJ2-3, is KAGVTQTPRYLIKTRGQQVTLSCSPISGHRSVSWYQQTPGQGLQFLFEYFSETQRNKGNFPGRFSGRQFSNSRSEMNVSTLELGDSALYLCASSLANAGGSTDTQYFGPGTRLTVL.

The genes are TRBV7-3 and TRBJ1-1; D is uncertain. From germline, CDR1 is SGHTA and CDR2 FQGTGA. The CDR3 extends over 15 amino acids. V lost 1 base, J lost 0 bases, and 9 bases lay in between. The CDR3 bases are TGTGCCAGCAGCTTAAGTGGCAGCTTGAACACTGAAGCTTTCTTT. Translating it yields CASSLSGSLNTEAFF. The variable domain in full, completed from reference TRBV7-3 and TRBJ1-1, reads GAGVSQTPSNKVTEKGKYVELRCDPISGHTALYWYRQSLGQGPEFLIYFQGTGAADDSGLPNDRFFAVRPEGSVSTLKIQRTERGDSAVYLCASSLSGSLNTEAFFGQGTRLTVV.

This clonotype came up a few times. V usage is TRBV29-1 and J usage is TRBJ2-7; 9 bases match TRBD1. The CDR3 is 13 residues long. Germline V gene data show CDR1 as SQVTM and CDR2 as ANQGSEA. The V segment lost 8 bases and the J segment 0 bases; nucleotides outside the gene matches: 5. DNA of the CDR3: TGCAGCATCTGGACAGGGGACTCCTACGAGCAGTACTTC. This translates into CSIWTGDSYEQYF.

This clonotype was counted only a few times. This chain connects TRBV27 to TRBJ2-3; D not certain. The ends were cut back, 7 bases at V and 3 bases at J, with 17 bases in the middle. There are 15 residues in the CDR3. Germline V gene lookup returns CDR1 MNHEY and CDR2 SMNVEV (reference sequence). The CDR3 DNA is TGTGCCAGCACCCTAGGGTACTGGGAAACAGATACGCAGTATTTT. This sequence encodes CASTLGYWETDTQYF.

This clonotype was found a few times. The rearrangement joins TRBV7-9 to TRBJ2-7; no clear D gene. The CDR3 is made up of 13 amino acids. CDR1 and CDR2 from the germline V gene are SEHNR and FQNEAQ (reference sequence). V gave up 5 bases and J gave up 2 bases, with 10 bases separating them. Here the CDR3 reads CASSPREAYEQYF. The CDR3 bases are TGTGCCAGCAGCCCTAGGGAAGCCTACGAGCAGTACTTC.

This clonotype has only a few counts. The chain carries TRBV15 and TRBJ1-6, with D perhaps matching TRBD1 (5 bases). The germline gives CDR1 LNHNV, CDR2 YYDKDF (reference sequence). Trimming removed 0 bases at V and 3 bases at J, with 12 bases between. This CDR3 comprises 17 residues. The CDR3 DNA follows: TGTGCCACCAGCAGAGATCGGAGGGGAAACTATAATTCACCCCTCCACTTT. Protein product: CATSRDRRGNYNSPLHF.

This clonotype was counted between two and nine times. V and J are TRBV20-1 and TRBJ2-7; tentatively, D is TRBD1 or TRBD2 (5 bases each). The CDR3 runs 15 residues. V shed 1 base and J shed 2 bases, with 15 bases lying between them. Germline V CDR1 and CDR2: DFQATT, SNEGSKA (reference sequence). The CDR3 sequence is CSARGTTGTPYEQYF. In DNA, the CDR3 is TGCAGTGCTAGAGGGACAACCGGGACCCCCTACGAGCAGTACTTC.

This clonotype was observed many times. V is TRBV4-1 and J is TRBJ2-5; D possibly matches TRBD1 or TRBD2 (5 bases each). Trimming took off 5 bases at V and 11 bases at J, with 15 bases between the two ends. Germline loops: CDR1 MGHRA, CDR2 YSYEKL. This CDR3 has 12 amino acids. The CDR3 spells CASSAVRGSQYF. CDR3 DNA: TGCGCCAGCAGCGCTGTCCGGGGCTCTCAGTACTTC.

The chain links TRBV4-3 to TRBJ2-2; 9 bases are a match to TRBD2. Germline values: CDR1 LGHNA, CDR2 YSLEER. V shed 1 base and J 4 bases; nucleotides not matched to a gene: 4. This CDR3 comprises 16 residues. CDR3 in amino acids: CASSQASGRSTGELFF. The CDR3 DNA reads TGCGCCAGCAGCCAAGCGAGCGGGAGGAGCACCGGGGAGCTGTTTTTT.

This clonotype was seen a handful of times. CDR3 DNA sequence: TGCAGCGTTGAGCGGCGGGACTCCTACAATGAGCAGTTCTTC. Amino acids: CSVERRDSYNEQFF. The V call is TRBV29-1, the J call TRBJ2-1; tentatively, D is TRBD2 (6 bases). V was clipped by 3 bases and J by 0 bases, with 9 bases between them. CDR1 is SQVTM, CDR2 ANQGSEA, per germline. This CDR3 has 14 residues.

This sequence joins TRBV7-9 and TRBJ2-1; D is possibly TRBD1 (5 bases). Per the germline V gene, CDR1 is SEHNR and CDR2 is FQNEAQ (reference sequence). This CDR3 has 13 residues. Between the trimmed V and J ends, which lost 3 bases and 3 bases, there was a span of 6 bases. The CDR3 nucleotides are TGTGCCAGCAGCTTTAGGGGCTACAATGAGCAGTTCTTC. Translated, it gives CASSFRGYNEQFF.

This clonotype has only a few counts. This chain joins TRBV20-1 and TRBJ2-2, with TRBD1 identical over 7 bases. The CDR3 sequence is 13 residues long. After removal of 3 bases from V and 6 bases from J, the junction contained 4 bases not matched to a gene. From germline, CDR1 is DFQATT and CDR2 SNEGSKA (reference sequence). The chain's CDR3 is CSASDGTAGELFF. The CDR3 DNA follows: TGCAGTGCTAGCGACGGGACAGCCGGGGAGCTGTTTTTT.